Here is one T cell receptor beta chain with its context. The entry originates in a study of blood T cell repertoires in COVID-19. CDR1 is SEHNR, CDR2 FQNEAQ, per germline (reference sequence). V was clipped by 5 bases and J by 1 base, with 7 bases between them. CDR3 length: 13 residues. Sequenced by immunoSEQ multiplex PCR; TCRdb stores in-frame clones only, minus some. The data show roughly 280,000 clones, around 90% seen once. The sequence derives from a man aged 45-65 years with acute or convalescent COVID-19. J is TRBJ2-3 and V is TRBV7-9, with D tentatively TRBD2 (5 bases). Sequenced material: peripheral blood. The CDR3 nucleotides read TGTGCCAGCAGCCCCGGGGGCACAGATACGCAGTATTTT. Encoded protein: CASSPGGTDTQYF.